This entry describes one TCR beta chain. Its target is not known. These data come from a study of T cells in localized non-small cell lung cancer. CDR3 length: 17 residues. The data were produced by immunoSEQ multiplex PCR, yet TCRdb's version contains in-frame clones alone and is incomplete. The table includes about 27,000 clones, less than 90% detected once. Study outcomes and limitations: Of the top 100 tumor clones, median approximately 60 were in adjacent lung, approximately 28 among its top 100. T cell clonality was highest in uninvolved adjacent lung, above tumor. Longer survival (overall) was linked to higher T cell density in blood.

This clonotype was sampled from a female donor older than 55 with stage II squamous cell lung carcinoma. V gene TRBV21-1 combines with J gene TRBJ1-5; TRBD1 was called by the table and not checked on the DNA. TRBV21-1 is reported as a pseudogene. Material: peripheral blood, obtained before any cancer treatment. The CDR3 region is CASSTYWTGTPNQPQHF. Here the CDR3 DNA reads TGTGCCAGCAGCACGTATTGGACAGGTACTCCAAATCAGCCCCAGCATTTT.